Sequencing of this T cell receptor (beta chain) was carried out in a study of cytomegalovirus exposure and HLA in healthy donors. The overall study: From donors who were HLA-typed, an early data release held 80 million to 85 million unique TCRs. The study placed less than 90% of its approximately 400 genotyped donors in the Caucasian-associated ancestry cluster.

The study ran its PCR with 60 Vbeta and 13 Jbeta primers. Data came from immunoSEQ multiplex PCR; TCRdb stores just in-frame clones and leaves some out. This sample has 75,000 to 95,000 clones, with 78% found just once. This clone came up once. Antigen specificity is unknown. Nominally healthy donors provided the samples, though records likely missed some immune exposures. Trimming left V 5 bases short and J 3 bases short, with 15 bases between. Germline CDR1 reads LNHNV; CDR2 reads YYDKDF (reference sequence). CDR3 length equals 15 residues. Study results and caveats: V- and J-gene trimming in TCR beta was tied to a missense DCLRE1C variant by an analysis performed later.

The chain carries TRBV15 and TRBJ2-3, with D perhaps TRBD2 (6 bases). Sequenced: PBMCs. The receptor comes from a male donor in good health and CMV-seropositive. CDR3 in DNA: TGTGCCACCAGCCCGCGGGACCTGATTACAGATACGCAGTATTTT. This translates into CATSPRDLITDTQYF. Complete variable domain (other parts from reference TRBV15 and TRBJ2-3): DAMVIQNPRYQVTQFGKPVTLSCSQTLNHNVMYWYQQKSSQAPKLLFHYYDKDFNNEADTPDNFQSRRPNTSFCFLDIRSPGLGDTAMYLCATSPRDLITDTQYFGPGTRLTVL.